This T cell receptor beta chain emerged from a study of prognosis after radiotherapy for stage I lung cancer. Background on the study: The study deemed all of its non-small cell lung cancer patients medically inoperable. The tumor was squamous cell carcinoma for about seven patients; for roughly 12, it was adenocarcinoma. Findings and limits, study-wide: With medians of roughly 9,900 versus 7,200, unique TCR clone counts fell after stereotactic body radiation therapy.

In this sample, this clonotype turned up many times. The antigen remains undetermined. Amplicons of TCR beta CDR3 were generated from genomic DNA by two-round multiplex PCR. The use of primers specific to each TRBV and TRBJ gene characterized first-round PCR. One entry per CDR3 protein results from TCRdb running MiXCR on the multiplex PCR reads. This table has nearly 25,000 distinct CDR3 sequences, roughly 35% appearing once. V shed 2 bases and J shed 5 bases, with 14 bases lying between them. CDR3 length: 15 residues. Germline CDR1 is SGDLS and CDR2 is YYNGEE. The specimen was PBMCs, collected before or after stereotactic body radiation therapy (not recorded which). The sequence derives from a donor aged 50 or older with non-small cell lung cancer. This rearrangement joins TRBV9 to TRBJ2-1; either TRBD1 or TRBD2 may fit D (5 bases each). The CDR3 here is CASSVWGSLDNEQFF. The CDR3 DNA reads TGTGCCAGCAGCGTCTGGGGGAGTTTAGACAATGAGCAGTTCTTC.